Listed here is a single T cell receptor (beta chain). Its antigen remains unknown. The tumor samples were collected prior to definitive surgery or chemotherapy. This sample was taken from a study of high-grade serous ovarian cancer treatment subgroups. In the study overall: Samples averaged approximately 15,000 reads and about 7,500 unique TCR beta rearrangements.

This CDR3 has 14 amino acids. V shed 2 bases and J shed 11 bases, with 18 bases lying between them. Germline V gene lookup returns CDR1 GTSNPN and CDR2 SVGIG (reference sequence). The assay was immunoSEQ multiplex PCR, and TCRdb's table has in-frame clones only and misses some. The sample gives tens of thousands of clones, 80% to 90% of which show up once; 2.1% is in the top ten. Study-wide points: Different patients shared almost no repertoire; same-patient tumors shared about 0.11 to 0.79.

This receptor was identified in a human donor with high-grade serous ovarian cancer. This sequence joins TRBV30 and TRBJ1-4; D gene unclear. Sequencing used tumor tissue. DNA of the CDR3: TGTGCCTGGAGTAACGGGGTGTTAATGAAGAAACTGTTTTTT. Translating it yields CAWSNGVLMKKLFF. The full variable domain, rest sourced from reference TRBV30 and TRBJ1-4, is SQTIHQWPATLVQPVGSPLSLECTVEGTSNPNLYWYRQAAGRGLQLLFYSVGIGQISSEVPQNLSASRPQDRQFILSSKKLLLSDSGFYLCAWSNGVLMKKLFFGSGTQLSVL.